This T cell receptor (beta chain) is from a study of beta chain features in type 1 diabetes. Study conclusions and caveats: In every one of the four CD4+ subsets, TCRB CDR3s were moderately but significantly shorter in Type 1 diabetes patients.

Regarding this clone: The antigen is unknown.

Expressed TCRB transcripts got sequenced, as all isolated RNA was reverse transcribed. Produced via immunoSEQ multiplex PCR; TCRdb's table is partial and in-frame only. This sample has roughly 290,000 clones, with 15% found just once. Germline values: CDR1 ENHRY, CDR2 SYGVKD. The CDR3 consists of 15 residues. Trimming cost V 2 bases and J 4 bases; bases outside gene matches: 6. This chain links TRBV10-3 with TRBJ1-2, with 8 positions matching TRBD1. The sequenced sample consisted of naive CD4+ T cells from blood. This TCR derives from a man between 18 and 29 years old with type 1 diabetes. CDR3 region: CAISEARGLGYGYTF. Written as DNA, the CDR3 is TGTGCCATCAGTGAGGCCAGGGGGCTGGGCTATGGCTACACCTTC.